Below are 27 T cell receptor beta chains sequenced from a single sample in a study of T cell changes during pregnancy in multiple sclerosis. TCRdb's copy holds only in-frame clones and misses some; the assay was immunoSEQ multiplex PCR. Among 35,000 to 45,000 clones listed, about 92% were seen once. Sequenced material: CD8+ T cells from peripheral blood mononuclear cells, taken in the third trimester of pregnancy. The receptors stem from a female donor with multiple sclerosis, enrolled in a pregnancy study.

This chain links TRBV23-1 with TRBJ1-1, with TRBD1 matching 7 bases. TRBV23-1 is sorted into the ORF group, with uncertain function. The ends lost 0 bases at V and 0 bases at J; junction bases unmatched: 4. The CDR3 runs to 16 residues. The CDR3 here is CASSQSKTGMNTEAFF. The CDR3 DNA sequence: TGCGCCAGCAGTCAATCCAAGACAGGGATGAACACTGAAGCTTTCTTT.

This chain uses TRBV6-1 with TRBJ2-7; tentative D call: TRBD1 (6 bases). Germline CDR1 reads MNHNS; CDR2 reads SASEGT. The length of the CDR3 is 14 residues. Trimming removed 4 bases at V and 1 base at J, with 11 bases between. The CDR3 DNA follows: TGTGCCAGCAGTGGCACAGGGTGGTCCTACGAGCAGTACTTC. Its protein is CASSGTGWSYEQYF.

This rearrangement joins TRBV7-3 to TRBJ2-7, with 10 nucleotides matching TRBD1. This CDR3 is built from 14 residues. The germline V gene has CDR1 SGHTA and CDR2 FQGTGA. V trimming: 5 bases; J trimming: 3 bases; junction bases outside the gene matches: 4. CDR3 amino acids: CASSLTGGHYEQYF. The DNA for the CDR3 is TGTGCCAGCAGCCTGACAGGGGGCCACTACGAGCAGTACTTC.

This chain connects TRBV2 to TRBJ2-1, with 9 bases aligning to TRBD2. Germline trimming cut 1 base from V and 6 bases from J; bases unmatched to any gene: 7. This CDR3 region has 16 residues. Germline assignment: CDR1 SNHLY and CDR2 FYNNEI. As DNA, the CDR3 is TGTGCCAGCAGTGAAGTGGGGCGGGGGGGCTCCAATGAGCAGTTCTTC. As protein: CASSEVGRGGSNEQFF.

V gene TRBV6-4 combines with J gene TRBJ1-6; the D gene is possibly TRBD1 (5 bases). CDR1 MRHNA and CDR2 SNTAGT come from the germline V gene. Trimming shortened V by 4 bases and J by 9 bases, and 22 bases separated the two germline ends. The CDR3 sequence is 17 residues long. CDR3 region: CASSGMEGPAICSPLHF. Written as DNA, the CDR3 is TGTGCCAGCAGTGGGATGGAGGGGCCGGCCATTTGTTCACCCCTCCACTTT.

V gene TRBV9 combines with J gene TRBJ2-7; TRBD1 agrees at 8 bases. The CDR3 runs to 15 residues. CDR1 is SGDLS and CDR2 is YYNGEE in the germline V gene. The trim removed 0 bases at V and 0 bases at J, leaving 2 bases unmatched. CDR3 sequence (DNA): TGTGCCAGCAGCGTAGCGACAGGGGCCTCCTACGAGCAGTACTTC. Translation: CASSVATGASYEQYF.

J is TRBJ2-7 and V is TRBV11-2, with D perhaps matching TRBD2 (5 bases). Looked up from germline, CDR1 is SGHAT and CDR2 is FQNNGV. This CDR3 contains 12 residues. V dropped 4 bases and J dropped 2 bases, with 6 bases sitting between them. This chain's CDR3 is CASSSGTYEQYF. In DNA, the CDR3 is TGTGCCAGCAGCTCCGGGACCTACGAGCAGTACTTC.

The rearrangement joins TRBV10-2 to TRBJ2-5; D remains ambiguous. V was cut by 4 bases and J by 5 bases, with 2 bases left in between. The CDR3 extends over 10 amino acids. The V gene's germline CDR1 is WSHSY and CDR2 SAAADI. CDR3 loop: CASSAETQYF. The DNA of the CDR3 is TGCGCCAGCAGTGCGGAGACCCAGTACTTC.

The rearrangement links TRBV9 to TRBJ2-1, with 9 bases identical to TRBD2. V lost 1 base to trimming and J lost 10 bases; unmatched junction nucleotides: 15. The length of the CDR3 is 17 residues. CDR1 is SGDLS and CDR2 is YYNGEE in the germline V gene. CDR3 DNA: TGTGCCAGCAGCGTACAAGTAGCGGGGGAATACAATGGCGAGCAGTTCTTC. Encoded protein: CASSVQVAGEYNGEQFF.

The chain combines TRBV2 with TRBJ2-5, with TRBD2 identical over 7 bases. CDR3 length equals 14 residues. CDR1 is SNHLY and CDR2 is FYNNEI in the germline V gene. The trim removed 7 bases at V and 1 base at J, leaving 6 bases unmatched. This CDR3 is CASKAGVLQETQYF. The DNA for the CDR3 is TGTGCCAGCAAGGCGGGGGTCCTCCAAGAGACCCAGTACTTC.

The chain has TRBV14 and TRBJ2-5, with D uncertain. CDR3 length: 12 residues. V gave up 1 base and J gave up 12 bases, with 12 bases separating them. The germline CDR1 and CDR2 sequences are SGHDN and FVKESK. The CDR3 spells CASSQGAVRKYF. CDR3 nucleotide sequence: TGTGCCAGCAGCCAAGGCGCGGTCCGAAAGTACTTC.

This chain connects TRBV30 to TRBJ2-7; 14 bases are a match to TRBD2. Per the germline V gene, CDR1 is GTSNPN and CDR2 is SVGIG (reference sequence). The J segment lost 7 bases and the V segment lost 2 bases, leaving 10 bases of the junction unmatched. This CDR3 region has 16 residues. CDR3 in DNA: TGTGCCTGGAGTCTTGGGACTAGCGGGGGTCTCTGGGAGCAGTACTTC. It yields the protein CAWSLGTSGGLWEQYF. Variable domain in full (rest from reference TRBV30 and TRBJ2-7): SQTIHQWPATLVQPVGSPLSLECTVEGTSNPNLYWYRQAAGRGLQLLFYSVGIGQISSEVPQNLSASRPQDRQFILSSKKLLLSDSGFYLCAWSLGTSGGLWEQYFGPGTRLTVT.

The J gene is TRBJ2-1, the V gene TRBV11-2; TRBD1 matches 10 bases. The CDR3 is 15 amino acids. J gave up 3 bases and V 6 bases, and 5 bases lay outside the gene matches. CDR1 is SGHAT, CDR2 FQNNGV, per germline. CDR3 nucleotide sequence: TGTGCCAGCAGTTTTGACAGGGGGCACTACAATGAGCAGTTCTTC. It codes for CASSFDRGHYNEQFF.

The V and J genes are TRBV29-1 and TRBJ2-1; tentatively, D is TRBD2 (6 bases). Germline V gene sequence: CDR1 SQVTM, CDR2 ANQGSEA. The CDR3 length is 12 residues. The V end was cut by 7 bases, the J end by 7 bases, with 14 bases between. CDR3 DNA sequence: TGCAGCGCTACGGGACTGGATAATGAGCAGTTCTTC. It is translated as CSATGLDNEQFF.

Here the CDR3 reads CASSEAVPGANVLTF. For the CDR3, the DNA is TGTGCCAGCAGTGAGGCCGTACCTGGGGCCAACGTCCTGACTTTC. V is TRBV2 and J is TRBJ2-6, with unresolved D. The CDR3 totals 15 residues. The V gene's germline CDR1 is SNHLY and CDR2 FYNNEI. The V gene lost 3 bases and the J gene lost 2 bases, with 8 bases spanning the gap.

This chain joins TRBV13 and TRBJ2-7; 8 nucleotides align to TRBD2. Germline CDR1 is PRHDT and CDR2 is FYEKMQ (reference sequence). This CDR3 has 12 residues. J lost 2 bases, V lost 11 bases, and 5 bases had no gene match. CDR3 in amino acids: CASGLGPYEQYF. The CDR3 coding sequence is TGTGCCTCGGGACTAGGTCCCTACGAGCAGTACTTC.

As for this clone: The junction departs from the called germline gene at one end, perhaps through a read error. The rearrangement uses TRBV10-1 and TRBJ2-7; 7 bases match TRBD1. Germline assignment: CDR1 WNHNN and CDR2 SYGVQD (reference sequence). This CDR3 is 10 amino acids long. The CDR3 here is CASSRQGMNF. CDR3 sequence (DNA): TGCGCCAGCAGTCGACAGGGAATGAACTTC.

This clone was recorded only once. The chain uses TRBV6-1 and TRBJ1-1; D gene uncertain. Trimming left V 2 bases short and J 5 bases short, with 21 bases between. The germline gives CDR1 MNHNS, CDR2 SASEGT. The CDR3 consists of 17 residues. CDR3 loop: CASSERTLWGSGTEAFF. CDR3 coding DNA: TGTGCCAGCAGTGAAAGGACGTTGTGGGGTTCGGGAACTGAAGCTTTCTTT.

The V gene is TRBV11-1, the J gene TRBJ1-1, with 8 nucleotides matching TRBD1. The germline V gene encodes CDR1 SGHAT and CDR2 FQDESV (reference sequence). V shed 2 bases, J shed 1 base, and the junction held 6 bases outside the gene matches. The CDR3 runs to 16 residues. The CDR3 nucleotides are TGTGCCAGCAGCTTAACCTATGGGACAGGGAACACTGAAGCTTTCTTT. Translation: CASSLTYGTGNTEAFF.

The chain has TRBV6-5 and TRBJ1-1; weak D call: TRBD1 (5 bases). Germline V gene lookup returns CDR1 MNHEY and CDR2 SVGAGI. There are 12 residues in the CDR3. The V end lost 6 bases, the J end lost 3 bases, and 8 bases lay between the germline ends. The CDR3 nucleotides are TGTGCCAGCAGGGGGCTTGACACTGAAGCTTTCTTT. The encoded protein is CASRGLDTEAFF.

The chain couples TRBV13 to TRBJ2-1; 8 bases line up with TRBD2. V was clipped by 2 bases and J by 7 bases; unmatched bases: 10. The CDR3 has 16 residues. Germline V CDR1 and CDR2: PRHDT, FYEKMQ (reference sequence). CDR3 DNA sequence: TGTGCCAGCAGCTTACCCCTCGGGGGGGGGCAAAATGAGCAGTTCTTC. Protein sequence: CASSLPLGGGQNEQFF.

This rearrangement joins TRBV30 to TRBJ2-3; TRBD2 is a possible D gene (6 bases). Germline CDR1 is GTSNPN and CDR2 is SVGIG (reference sequence). The CDR3 covers 16 residues. The V end lost 3 bases, the J end lost 2 bases, and 18 bases lay between the germline ends. As DNA, the CDR3 is TGTGCCTGGAGGCACCTTCACACGGGGGACACAGATACGCAGTATTTT. Residues: CAWRHLHTGDTDTQYF.

This clone showed up just once. J is TRBJ2-1 and V is TRBV29-1; 13 nucleotides align to TRBD2. V shed 5 bases and J 7 bases; nucleotides not matched to a gene: 8. The CDR3 has 15 residues. Germline V gene data show CDR1 as SQVTM and CDR2 as ANQGSEA. In DNA form, the CDR3 reads TGCAGCGTTATCACCCGACTAGCGGGGGGAAATGAGCAGTTCTTC. Protein product: CSVITRLAGGNEQFF.

This chain links TRBV4-1 with TRBJ2-2, with D unresolved. V lost 4 bases, J lost 2 bases, and 2 bases lay in between. This CDR3 spans 12 amino acids. Germline CDR1 and CDR2: MGHRA and YSYEKL. The CDR3 protein is CASSLNTGELFF. In DNA form, the CDR3 reads TGCGCCAGCAGCCTAAACACCGGGGAGCTGTTTTTT.

This clone was observed a single time. The J gene is TRBJ2-1, the V gene TRBV2; 7 bases agree with TRBD2. Germline V gene data show CDR1 as SNHLY and CDR2 as FYNNEI. Trimming removed 10 bases from V and 5 bases from J; junction bases left unmatched: 17. The CDR3 is made up of 16 amino acids. CDR3: CAILGERGNSDNEQFF. The CDR3 DNA reads as TGTGCCATCCTCGGGGAGCGGGGCAATTCGGACAATGAGCAGTTCTTC.

The chain links TRBV7-3 to TRBJ2-3, with D possibly matching TRBD2 (5 bases). Germline-derived CDR1 and CDR2 are SGHTA and FQGTGA. The ends were cut back, 4 bases at V and 2 bases at J, with 13 bases in the middle. The CDR3 contains 15 residues. Written as DNA, the CDR3 is TGTGCCAGCAGCTCCCTCGGCGGGTTCACAGATACGCAGTATTTT. The encoded protein is CASSSLGGFTDTQYF.

This clone was recorded once. V and J are TRBV27 and TRBJ1-1, with 8 bases identical to TRBD1. V shed 2 bases and J 4 bases; nucleotides not matched to a gene: 6. The CDR3 length is 15 residues. Per the germline V gene, CDR1 is MNHEY and CDR2 is SMNVEV (reference sequence). CDR3 sequence: CASSLRAQGVTEAFF. The CDR3, as DNA: TGTGCCAGCAGTTTAAGGGCACAGGGGGTCACTGAAGCTTTCTTT.